This T cell receptor beta chain comes out of a study of T cells after yellow fever vaccination. Study-level points and caveats: The booster response re-showed most primary clones: 96% CD4, 88% CD8. Researchers report a weaker secondary response that nonetheless peaked faster, day 5 versus 15.

TCRdb reanalysed the 5' RACE reads using MiXCR and keeps one entry per CDR3 protein. The sample has some 560,000 distinct CDR3 sequences, about a fifth seen once. This clonotype was seen just once. Its antigen remains unknown. The CDR3 loop spans 15 amino acids. V lost 4 bases to trimming and J lost 3 bases, with 17 bases between them. Germline CDR1 is DFQATT and CDR2 is SNEGSKA (reference sequence). J is TRBJ2-3 and V is TRBV20-1, with D perhaps TRBD2 (6 bases). This sample comprised PBMCs, obtained 15 days after the yellow fever booster vaccination. The receptor was derived from a man aged 25-45 years who received the YFV17D yellow fever vaccine. CDR3 coding DNA: TGCAGTGCTATCGCGCTTGCGGGAAGAACAGATACGCAGTATTTT. Translating it yields CSAIALAGRTDTQYF.